The 20 T cell receptor beta chains given below trace back to one sample, sequenced in a study of T-cell reconstitution after alpha-beta-depleted transplantation in children (dated by TCRdb to 2016 to 2017). The receptor library was made with PCR. Sequencing was carried out with an Illumina HiSeq 2500. TCR libraries were prepared with molecular barcoding, using unique molecular identifiers to normalize TCRbeta repertoire quantification. TCRdb ran its own pipeline on the public reads, namely fastp trimming at Q25 and MiXCR clone calling, and kept in-frame beta chains. Duplicate CDR3 protein sequences are folded into a single record with the most common DNA and genes. A total of fewer than 120,000 distinct CDR3 sequences appear in this sample, around a tenth of them only once. The top ten hold 8% of the sample. Here the sequenced sample was PBMCs from the stem cell graft donor, taken from the stem cell graft. These receptors were taken from a human donor who donated a stem cell graft to a child with acute lymphoblastic leukemia.

This clonotype was counted at least ten times. This rearrangement joins TRBV28 to TRBJ2-7, with D possibly matching TRBD2 (5 bases). The germline CDR1 and CDR2 sequences are MDHEN and SYDVKM. The CDR3 is 14 residues long. V lost 3 bases and J 0 bases, leaving 9 bases between the germline ends. The CDR3 spells CASSFRGSSYEQYF. In DNA form, the CDR3 reads TGTGCCAGCAGTTTTCGCGGGTCCTCCTACGAGCAGTACTTC.

At least ten counts were recorded for this clonotype. The chain employs TRBV12-3 or TRBV12-4 and TRBJ2-2; D uncertain. V was clipped by 1 base and J by 7 bases, with 7 bases between them. This CDR3 is 13 amino acids long. CDR3 residues: CASSLGAGGELFF. CDR3 DNA sequence: TGTGCCAGCAGTTTAGGGGCCGGCGGGGAGCTGTTTTTT.

This clonotype was seen only a few times. One base away lies a much larger clone, so this may be a sequencing read error. The chain has TRBV7-9 and TRBJ2-7, with 7 bases aligning to TRBD1. The CDR3 has 16 amino acids. The V gene's germline CDR1 is SEHNR and CDR2 FQNEAQ (reference sequence). CDR3 bases: TGTGCCAGGAGCTTCGACAGGGATGTTGGCCTATACGAGCAGTACTTC. It is translated as CARSFDRDVGLYEQYF.

Ten or more counts support this clonotype. The J gene is TRBJ2-7, the V gene TRBV4-3; 8 positions match TRBD1. Germline V gene data show CDR1 as LGHNA and CDR2 as YSLEER. V was pared by 0 bases and J by 3 bases, with 7 bases of the junction left unmatched. The CDR3 loop spans 16 amino acids. The CDR3 protein is CASSQDPIDRGYEQYF. DNA of the CDR3: TGCGCCAGCAGCCAAGACCCCATCGACAGGGGCTACGAGCAGTACTTC.

The chain combines TRBV24-1 with TRBJ2-1, with 14 bases identical to TRBD2. Germline CDR1 reads KGHDR; CDR2 reads SFDVKD. The CDR3 consists of 16 residues. V shed 5 bases, J shed 7 bases, and the junction held 6 bases outside the gene matches. DNA for the CDR3: TGTGCCACCAGTGGTGTGGGACTAGCGGGGGTTAATGAGCAGTTCTTC. Its translation is CATSGVGLAGVNEQFF.

This clonotype was picked up many times. The genes are TRBV7-2 and TRBJ2-7; D is unclear. Trimming took 0 bases from V and 4 from J, leaving 13 bases between them. Germline CDR1 is SGHTA and CDR2 is FQGNSA. This CDR3 spans 15 amino acids. The chain's CDR3 is CASSLASVQMYEQYF. In nucleotides, the CDR3 is TGTGCCAGCAGCTTAGCGTCCGTCCAAATGTACGAGCAGTACTTC.

This clonotype has ten or more counts. The chain links TRBV28 to TRBJ1-5; D might be TRBD1 (5 bases). The CDR3 is 14 residues long. CDR1 and CDR2 from the germline V gene are MDHEN and SYDVKM. Trimming took off 7 bases at V and 2 bases at J, with 12 bases between the two ends. CDR3 in DNA: TGTGCCAGCATCAGGGTGGGCGGCAATCAGCCCCAGCATTTT. This codes for CASIRVGGNQPQHF.

This clonotype has a count of ten or more. V usage is TRBV5-1 and J usage is TRBJ2-3; D is unclear. Trimming pared 4 bases from V and 2 bases from J, leaving 14 bases between. CDR3 size: 15 residues. Germline V gene data show CDR1 as SGHRS and CDR2 as YFSETQ. CDR3 in DNA: TGCGCCAGCAGCCCGGGTCTCGCGGCCACAGATACGCAGTATTTT. This sequence encodes CASSPGLAATDTQYF.

This clonotype was picked up many times. This chain joins TRBV18 and TRBJ2-3; no clear D. The CDR3 is 12 amino acids. With 0 bases removed from V and 6 bases from J, the gap between germline ends came to 4 bases. In germline, CDR1 is KGHSH, CDR2 LQKENI. In DNA form, the CDR3 reads TGTGCCAGCTCACCACCTTCTGATACGCAGTATTTT. Translated: CASSPPSDTQYF. The full variable domain, with the rest looked up from reference TRBV18 and TRBJ2-3, is NAGVMQNPRHLVRRRGQEARLRCSPMKGHSHVYWYRQLPEEGLKFMVYLQKENIIDESGMPKERFSAEFPKEGPSILRIQQVVRGDSAAYFCASSPPSDTQYFGPGTRLTVL.

Regarding this clonotype: This clone may be a read error of a much larger clone one base away. The chain employs TRBV4-1 and TRBJ1-1, with 10 nucleotides matching TRBD1. This CDR3 is built from 16 residues. The germline V gene has CDR1 MGHRA and CDR2 YSYEKL. The J segment lost 4 bases and the V segment lost 7 bases, leaving 12 bases of the junction unmatched. The CDR3, as DNA: TGCGCCAGCAACCGAACCGGGACAGGGGCAAGCACTGAAGCTTTCTTT. Translation gives CASNRTGTGASTEAFF.

This clonotype was observed at least ten times. This chain uses TRBV7-3 with TRBJ2-1; TRBD2 agrees at 9 bases. V lost 0 bases and J lost 6; bases outside the gene matches: 3. The CDR3 sequence is 15 residues long. Germline CDR1 SGHTA, CDR2 FQGTGA. The CDR3 coding sequence is TGTGCCAGCAGCTTAACTAGCGGGAGAGTCAATGAGCAGTTCTTC. Protein: CASSLTSGRVNEQFF.

This clonotype was detected many times. The V gene is TRBV19, the J gene TRBJ2-7; D unclear. The length of the CDR3 is 10 residues. Germline CDR1 reads LNHDA; CDR2 reads SQIVND (reference sequence). The V gene lost 8 bases and the J gene lost 2 bases, with 4 bases spanning the gap. The chain's CDR3 is CASGTYEQYF. In DNA, the CDR3 is TGTGCCAGTGGAACCTACGAGCAGTACTTC.

This clonotype was recorded at least ten times. The chain combines TRBV28 with TRBJ1-2; 9 nucleotides align to TRBD1. The length of the CDR3 is 15 residues. From germline, CDR1 is MDHEN and CDR2 SYDVKM. V dropped 5 bases and J dropped 7; count of bases not matched to a gene: 11. In DNA form, the CDR3 reads TGTGCCAGCAGTCGCGGGGGACAGGGTTCGTTTGGCTACACCTTC. Amino acid sequence: CASSRGGQGSFGYTF.

At least ten counts were recorded for this clonotype. This chain connects TRBV7-2 to TRBJ2-1, with 14 positions matching TRBD2. CDR3 size: 17 residues. Germline assignment: CDR1 SGHTA and CDR2 FQGNSA. J lost 4 bases, V lost 5 bases, and 7 bases had no gene match. The CDR3 region has the DNA TGTGCCAGCAGCCACCCGACTAGCGGGAGGGGGTACAATGAGCAGTTCTTC. This encodes CASSHPTSGRGYNEQFF.

This clonotype has a count of ten or more. The chain combines TRBV7-2 with TRBJ1-3; D not resolved. In germline, CDR1 is SGHTA, CDR2 FQGNSA. The ends were cut back, 2 bases at V and 6 bases at J, with 17 bases in the middle. This CDR3 region has 16 residues. The CDR3, as DNA: TGTGCCAGCAGCTTATTAGGGTTGGACCCCACAAACACCATATATTTT. Residues: CASSLLGLDPTNTIYF.

The chain employs TRBV7-9 and TRBJ1-5, with 8 bases lining up with TRBD1. Germline V lookup: CDR1 SEHNR, CDR2 FQNEAQ (reference sequence). Trimming took 3 bases from V and 0 from J; bases not matched to a gene: 7. This CDR3 has 17 amino acids. The CDR3 spells CASSFGQGSYSNQPQHF. CDR3 sequence (DNA): TGTGCCAGCAGCTTCGGACAGGGATCGTATAGCAATCAGCCCCAGCATTTT. Full variable domain (missing parts from reference TRBV7-9 and TRBJ1-5): DTGVSQNPRHKITKRGQNVTFRCDPISEHNRLYWYRQTLGQGPEFLTYFQNEAQLEKSRLLSDRFSAERPKGSFSTLEIQRTEQGDSAMYLCASSFGQGSYSNQPQHFGDGTRLSIL.

Ten or more counts support this clonotype. The rearrangement links TRBV12-3 or TRBV12-4 to TRBJ1-2; TRBD1 matches at 12 bases. V lost 7 bases and J lost 4; bases outside the gene matches: 4. The CDR3 runs to 14 residues. DNA for the CDR3: TGTGCCAGCAAAGGGACAGGGGGCGGCTATGGCTACACCTTC. Residues: CASKGTGGGYGYTF.

This clonotype was seen many times. This chain uses TRBV12-3 or TRBV12-4 with TRBJ2-1; 9 nucleotides agree with TRBD1. The CDR3 covers 16 residues. The junction had 6 bases not matched to a gene; V was cut back by 4 bases and J by 2 bases. The CDR3 protein is CASSWGQGTAYNEQFF. DNA for the CDR3: TGTGCCAGCAGTTGGGGACAGGGTACAGCCTACAATGAGCAGTTCTTC.

This clonotype was recorded at least ten times. V usage is TRBV18 and J usage is TRBJ1-1; no clear D gene. Trimming removed 3 bases from V and 4 bases from J, with 12 bases in between. The CDR3 covers 14 residues. Germline CDR1 and CDR2: KGHSH and LQKENI. The CDR3 DNA follows: TGTGCCAGCTCACCTGAGGTTTTAGGCACTGAAGCTTTCTTT. Encoded protein: CASSPEVLGTEAFF.

Regarding this clonotype: A much larger clone differs by one base, so this may be a read error. This sequence joins TRBV20-1 and TRBJ2-1; tentative D call: TRBD2 (5 bases). There are 11 residues in the CDR3. Germline values: CDR1 DFQATT, CDR2 SNEGSKA (reference sequence). CDR3 in amino acids: CRVVRVNEQFF. The DNA of the CDR3 is TGCAGGGTGGTGAGGGTCAATGAGCAGTTCTTC.